This section outlines one T cell receptor beta chain sequence together with its context. Its antigen remains unknown. A multiplex PCR was run with 60 Vbeta primers and 13 Jbeta primers. Repertoires were generated with immunoSEQ multiplex PCR, while TCRdb's copy carries only in-frame clones and drops some. The table includes approximately 100,000 clones, about 75% detected once. This entry is derived from a study of cytomegalovirus exposure and HLA in healthy donors. Study outcomes and limitations: In a later analysis, across HLA loci, associated TCR counts were highest for DRB1, lowest for HLA-C. Researchers had no immune exposure information except CMV serostatus available.

V shed 1 base and J 4 bases; nucleotides not matched to a gene: 9. The CDR3 totals 17 residues. Germline lookup yields CDR1 SGHNT and CDR2 YYREEE (reference sequence). The chain uses TRBV5-4 and TRBJ2-2; 8 bases are shared with TRBD1. The receptor comes from a male donor in good health and CMV-seropositive. Sequencing was carried out using PBMCs. The CDR3 is CASSLNRGALGTGELFF. CDR3 DNA sequence: TGTGCCAGCAGCTTGAACAGGGGGGCACTAGGCACCGGGGAGCTGTTTTTT.